This T cell receptor (beta chain) derives from a study of Ad26.COV2.S vaccination and SARS-CoV-2 variants. Overall study: Administration of Ad26.COV2.S was intramuscular, either once or twice 56 days apart.

Clones were sequenced by immunoSEQ multiplex PCR, and TCRdb holds only the in-frame ones, with some missing. The profile covers around 450,000 clones, with about 92% appearing a single time and about 4.4% taken by the ten largest. Treatment here: some 20 received Ad26.COV2.S at low or high dose, single or two shots; about 5 received placebo; per-sample allocation not given. It was on day 63 after the first vaccine or placebo injection that samples were taken. Whole-study findings and limits: Non-spike TCR breadth showed similarity between vaccine and placebo recipients.

About this clone: Its specificity is not known.

This clonotype originated in a person between 18 and 65 years old who received the Ad26.COV2.S COVID-19 vaccine or a placebo. The sequencing used peripheral blood, collected in a trial of Ad26.COV2.S vaccine versus placebo.

Here the CDR3 DNA reads TGTGCCAGCAGCTTCCAGGGTTCGGCAGTGACCCAGTACTTC. Residues: CASSFQGSAVTQYF. The V call is TRBV11-1, the J call TRBJ2-5, with D tentatively TRBD1 (5 bases). This CDR3 is 14 amino acids long. Germline CDR1 and CDR2: SGHAT and FQDESV (reference sequence). Trimming left V 3 bases short and J 7 bases short, with 15 bases between.